This T cell receptor beta chain derives from a study of shared clonotypes between healthy human individuals. Whole-study results and caveats: Roughly 5% of naive CD4 clonotypes were common to a few donors. Generation of non-shared clonotypes was less probable than generation of clonotypes shared by all four donors. Sampling covered nothing but blood. Tissue TCR repertoires likely differ from those found in blood.

As for this clone: What it binds is not known.

The method was immunoSEQ multiplex PCR; TCRdb's version includes in-frame clones alone and lacks a portion of them. The sample lists approximately 2.1 million clones; over 90% were seen once. V was pared by 5 bases and J by 6 bases, with 10 bases between. CDR1 is SGHNT, CDR2 YENEEA, per germline. The CDR3 covers 13 residues. The clonotype originates from a man aged 18 to 29 in good health. Some clones in this sample may be carry-over from other donors' samples. Sequencing was done on a sample of naive CD4+ T cells from PBMCs. Specified subset: CD45RA+ positively selected. The chain has TRBV11-3 and TRBJ2-2; D unresolved. Written as DNA, the CDR3 is TGTGCCAGCAGCCCCCTTACGTCCGGGGAGCTGTTTTTT. This translates into CASSPLTSGELFF.